This TCR beta chain was profiled in a study of cytomegalovirus exposure and HLA in healthy donors. The CDR3 spans 15 residues. The germline V and J ends were trimmed by 1 base and 9 bases, with 19 bases remaining between them. CDR1 MGHRA and CDR2 YSYEKL come from the germline V gene. A few counts support this clone. Its target is unknown. Whole-study findings and limits: After further analysis at a later stage, 16,951 TCR beta sequences were associated with HLA alleles at 0.05 false discovery rate. A later analysis linked a missense DCLRE1C variant to TCR beta V- and J-gene trimming. For cytomegalovirus status, the classifier reportedly gave diagnoses with high specificity and sensitivity.

The PCR ran on 60 Vbeta and 13 Jbeta primers. In the study's own analysis: As a later analysis found, there were tens of millions of unique TCR beta chains, of which roughly 11 million were shared. Libraries were prepared by immunoSEQ multiplex PCR; TCRdb keeps only in-frame clonotypes and omits some of them. D and trimming come from the DNA, and the V and J calls and clone size come from that table. The table records around 37,000 clones, approximately 86% of them present only once. The sample taken for sequencing was PBMCs. The TCR comes from a woman aged 18-29 years in good health and CMV-seropositive. V and J are TRBV4-1 and TRBJ2-7; D is perhaps TRBD2 (7 bases). The CDR3 DNA reads as TGCGCCAGCAGCCAAGTCGCAGGGAGGGGGAATGGGCAGTACTTC. Protein: CASSQVAGRGNGQYF.